This T cell receptor beta chain comes out of a study of T and B cells in COVID-19 patients. Across the study: Recovered patients mostly had mild to moderate COVID-19 managed as outpatients. Of around 21 active-infection patients, some 18 carried comorbidities linked to unfavorable COVID-19 outcome.

BIOMED2 TRB-A/B primer pools were used in multiplex TRB PCR. One entry per CDR3 protein results from TCRdb running MiXCR on the multiplex PCR reads. This repertoire shows about 2,500 distinct CDR3 sequences, about 26% found once; its top ten account for more than 60%. Blood genomic DNA input for TRB amplification was about 250-500 ng. Study-level points and caveats: Exclusive to the recovered cohort were some 2,500 TCR clusters, 30 to 40 of them with low generation probability.

This clonotype was counted ten times or more. Its antigen is unidentified. Looked up from germline, CDR1 is MNHNY and CDR2 is SVGAGI (reference sequence). This CDR3 spans 13 amino acids. With 5 bases removed from V and 7 bases from J, the gap between germline ends came to 9 bases. The sequenced sample consisted of blood. V is TRBV6-6 and J is TRBJ1-6; no definite D call. This TCR was recovered from a human donor with active COVID-19. CDR3 sequence reads: CASSHLQNSPLHF. CDR3 coding DNA: TGTGCCAGCAGTCATTTACAAAATTCACCCCTCCACTTT.